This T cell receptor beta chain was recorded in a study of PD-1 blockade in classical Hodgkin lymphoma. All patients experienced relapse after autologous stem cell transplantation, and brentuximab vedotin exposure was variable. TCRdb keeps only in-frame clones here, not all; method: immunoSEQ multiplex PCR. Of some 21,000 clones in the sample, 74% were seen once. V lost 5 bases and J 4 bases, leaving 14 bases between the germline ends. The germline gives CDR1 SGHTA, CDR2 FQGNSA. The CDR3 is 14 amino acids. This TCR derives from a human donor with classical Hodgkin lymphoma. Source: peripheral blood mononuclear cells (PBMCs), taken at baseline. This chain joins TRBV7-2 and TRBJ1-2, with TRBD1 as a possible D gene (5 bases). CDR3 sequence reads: CASSPPGTVYGYTF. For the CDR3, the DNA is TGTGCCAGCAGCCCCCCTGGGACTGTCTATGGCTACACCTTC.